Listed below are T cell receptor beta chains from one sample, sequenced in a study of Ad26.COV2.S vaccination and SARS-CoV-2 variants. Measured with immunoSEQ multiplex PCR; TCRdb has only the in-frame clones, and not every one. In the table there are about 680,000 clones, roughly 90% of which are singletons. The specimen comprised peripheral blood, sampled in a trial of Ad26.COV2.S vaccine versus placebo. Receptors were obtained from a person between 18 and 65 years old who received the Ad26.COV2.S COVID-19 vaccine or a placebo. CDR3s leave out the opening cysteine and the closing phenylalanine or tryptophan. Fields, in order: J gene, V gene, CDR3 protein.

j_call: TRBJ1-1
v_call: TRBV5-1
cdr3_aa: ASSRGQGLTEAF

j_call: TRBJ2-7
v_call: TRBV10-1
cdr3_aa: ASSEGLAGTDEQY

j_call: TRBJ1-2
v_call: TRBV6-2/TRBV6-3
cdr3_aa: ASSRYAASLGYT

j_call: TRBJ2-6
v_call: TRBV13
cdr3_aa: ASSAGQAQGGANVLT

j_call: TRBJ2-1
v_call: TRBV24-1
cdr3_aa: ATSDPGRTGGEQF

j_call: TRBJ2-7
v_call: TRBV19
cdr3_aa: ASRRRDRTSYEQY

j_call: TRBJ2-1
v_call: TRBV6-1
cdr3_aa: ASSDVPGEQF

j_call: TRBJ2-7
v_call: TRBV6-5
cdr3_aa: ASTDPTSYEQY

j_call: TRBJ2-6
v_call: TRBV5-6
cdr3_aa: ASSLVGKANVLT

j_call: TRBJ2-7
v_call: TRBV3-1/TRBV3-2
cdr3_aa: ASSNRGREQY

j_call: TRBJ2-7
v_call: TRBV27
cdr3_aa: ASSFLGKYEQY

j_call: TRBJ2-3
v_call: TRBV3-1/TRBV3-2
cdr3_aa: ASSQTLAQDTQY

j_call: TRBJ1-1
v_call: TRBV19
cdr3_aa: ASISPQGGTEAF

j_call: TRBJ2-2
v_call: TRBV10-2
cdr3_aa: ASSGTSGGAGELF

j_call: TRBJ1-3
v_call: TRBV9
cdr3_aa: ASSVTDQNTIY

j_call: TRBJ1-2
v_call: TRBV9
cdr3_aa: ASSVQGAGYT

j_call: TRBJ1-1
v_call: TRBV10-3
cdr3_aa: AIRDPLGWNTEAF

j_call: TRBJ1-6
v_call: TRBV9
cdr3_aa: ASSVAGDSIVSPLH

j_call: TRBJ1-5
v_call: TRBV30
cdr3_aa: AWTSGQSNQPQH

j_call: TRBJ2-5
v_call: TRBV19
cdr3_aa: ASSRGPEETQY

j_call: TRBJ1-5
v_call: TRBV30
cdr3_aa: AWSAGNQPQH

j_call: TRBJ2-1
v_call: TRBV7-9
cdr3_aa: ASSSPGQLSYNEQF

j_call: TRBJ1-4
v_call: TRBV19
cdr3_aa: ASSIDSATNEKLF

j_call: TRBJ1-2
v_call: TRBV20-1
cdr3_aa: SAEGDGYT

j_call: TRBJ2-7
v_call: TRBV5-1
cdr3_aa: ASSLGGTGAYEQY

j_call: TRBJ1-2
v_call: TRBV6-5
cdr3_aa: ASSYSIHGGYGYT

j_call: TRBJ1-4
v_call: TRBV5-1
cdr3_aa: ASSLLLGPNEKLF

j_call: TRBJ2-7
v_call: TRBV15
cdr3_aa: ATSRDRGTGGVEQY

j_call: TRBJ1-3
v_call: TRBV10-3
cdr3_aa: AAIPGRLSGNTIY

j_call: TRBJ2-2
v_call: TRBV7-6
cdr3_aa: ASSSTGGRTGELF

j_call: TRBJ2-7
v_call: TRBV30
cdr3_aa: AWSLTYYEQY

j_call: TRBJ2-5
v_call: TRBV30
cdr3_aa: AWTRALNEETQY

j_call: TRBJ2-7
v_call: TRBV19
cdr3_aa: ASSRGVGETYEQY

j_call: TRBJ1-3
v_call: TRBV5-1
cdr3_aa: ASSLGGRNTIY

j_call: TRBJ2-7
v_call: TRBV18
cdr3_aa: ASSTRLAPSYEQY

j_call: TRBJ1-1
v_call: TRBV5-6
cdr3_aa: ASSLPRLGIGTEAF

j_call: TRBJ1-6
v_call: TRBV6-6
cdr3_aa: ASSYRVYNSPLH

j_call: TRBJ2-5
v_call: TRBV12-3/TRBV12-4
cdr3_aa: ASSLWDTETQY

j_call: TRBJ1-4
v_call: TRBV2
cdr3_aa: ASSDGRSNEKLF

j_call: TRBJ2-1
v_call: TRBV3-1/TRBV3-2
cdr3_aa: ASSQKGPPREQF

j_call: TRBJ1-5
v_call: TRBV19
cdr3_aa: ASSNRDRAQPQH

j_call: TRBJ2-1
v_call: TRBV19
cdr3_aa: ASSVWDSLYNEQF

j_call: TRBJ2-3
v_call: TRBV5-1
cdr3_aa: ASSSGLADTDTQY

j_call: TRBJ1-1
v_call: TRBV10-2
cdr3_aa: ASSEEGTEAF

j_call: TRBJ2-5
v_call: TRBV18
cdr3_aa: ASSPTGQETQY

j_call: TRBJ2-7
v_call: TRBV30
cdr3_aa: AWSASSAVASWQY

j_call: TRBJ1-1
v_call: TRBV19
cdr3_aa: ASSMGTMNTEAF

j_call: TRBJ2-5
v_call: TRBV7-2
cdr3_aa: ASSLVLAGAEAQY

j_call: TRBJ2-3
v_call: TRBV5-6
cdr3_aa: ASSLRAGGSTDTQY

j_call: TRBJ1-2
v_call: TRBV12-5
cdr3_aa: ASGLVQGYT

j_call: TRBJ1-1
v_call: TRBV6-1
cdr3_aa: ASSEMTANLIAF